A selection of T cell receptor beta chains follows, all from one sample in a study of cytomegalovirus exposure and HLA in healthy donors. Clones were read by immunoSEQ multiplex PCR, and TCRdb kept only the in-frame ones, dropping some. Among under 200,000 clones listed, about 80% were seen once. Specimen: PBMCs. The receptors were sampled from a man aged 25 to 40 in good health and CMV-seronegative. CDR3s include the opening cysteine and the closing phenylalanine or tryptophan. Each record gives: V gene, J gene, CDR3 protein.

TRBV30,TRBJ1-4,CAWSVRQANEKLFF
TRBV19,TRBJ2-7,CASSIVGGTYEQYF
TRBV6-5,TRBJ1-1,CATEGGTDTEAFF
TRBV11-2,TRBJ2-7,CASSSAGGVLLGNEQYF
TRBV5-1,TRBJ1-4,CASSGGRGATNEKLFF
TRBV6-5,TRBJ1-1,CASSIGAQGRTEAFF
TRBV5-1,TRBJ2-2,CASSLVRQGAGELFF
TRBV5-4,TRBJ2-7,CASSTPRGGNEQYF
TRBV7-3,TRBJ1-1,CASSLKTGLNTEAFF
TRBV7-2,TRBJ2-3,CASSGLRGGRADTQYF
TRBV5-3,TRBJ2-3,CARSLPYPLLAGGPDTQYF
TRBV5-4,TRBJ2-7,CASSLTSIHEQYF
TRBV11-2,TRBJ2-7,CASSLSTGNYEQYF
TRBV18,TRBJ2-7,CASSPPGGGPSGRPYEQYF
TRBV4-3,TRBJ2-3,CASSQASQGSTDTQYF
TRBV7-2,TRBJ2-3,CASSRWTGGTDTQYF
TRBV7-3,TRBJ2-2,CASSLGGGLNTGELFF
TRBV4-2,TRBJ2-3,CASSQDKGTGTSGSTQYF
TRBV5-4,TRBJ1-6,CASSLRQGDNSPLHF
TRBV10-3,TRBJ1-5,CAIQVPPQHF
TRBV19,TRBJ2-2,CASSQHTGAGELFF
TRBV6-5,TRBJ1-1,CASSSGQSGSEAFF
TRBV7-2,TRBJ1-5,CASSSTGGGQPQHF
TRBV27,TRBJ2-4,CASSLSGPAKNIQYF
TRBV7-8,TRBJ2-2,CASSLNPSGGRVTGELFF
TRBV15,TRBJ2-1,CATSRDEGDRGKEQFF
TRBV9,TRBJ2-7,CASSVGPQLGEQYF
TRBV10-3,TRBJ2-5,CAISESTGGSYQETQYF
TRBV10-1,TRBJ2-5,CASSGSRSQETQYF
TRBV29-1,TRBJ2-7,CSVERGREQYF
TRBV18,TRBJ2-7,CASSLTSGGSYEQYF
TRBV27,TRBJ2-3,CASSLAGGSTDTQYF
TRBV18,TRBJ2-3,CASSPVSSTDTQYF
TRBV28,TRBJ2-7,CASSAGTGGSYEQYF
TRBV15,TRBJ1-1,CATSPRGMNTEAFF
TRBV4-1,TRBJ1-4,CASSQETGGWEKLFF
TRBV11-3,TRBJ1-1,CASSLDEQGMNTEAFF
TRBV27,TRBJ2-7,CASKTRRSSYEQYF
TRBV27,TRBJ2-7,CASSLSPGGLYEQYF
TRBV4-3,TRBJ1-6,CASSQDRGQEEINSPLHF
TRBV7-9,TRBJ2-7,CASSPSGQNYEQYF